This T cell receptor beta chain was profiled in a study of blood T cell repertoires in COVID-19. Germline V gene sequence: CDR1 ENHRY, CDR2 SYGVKD. J gave up 7 bases and V 4 bases, and 11 bases lay outside the gene matches. This CDR3 is 15 amino acids long. TCRdb's table, derived via immunoSEQ multiplex PCR, lists solely in-frame clones and lacks some. The sample records 120,000 to 150,000 clones, under 85% being singletons. The chain joins TRBV10-3 to TRBJ2-5; 8 positions match TRBD2. The TCR sequence derives from a woman of 80 years or more in a cohort sampled during active or convalescent COVID-19. The sample was peripheral blood. The CDR3 loop reads CAISGGRSGEVTQYF. In nucleotides, the CDR3 is TGTGCCATCAGTGGCGGGAGGAGTGGGGAAGTGACCCAGTACTTC.